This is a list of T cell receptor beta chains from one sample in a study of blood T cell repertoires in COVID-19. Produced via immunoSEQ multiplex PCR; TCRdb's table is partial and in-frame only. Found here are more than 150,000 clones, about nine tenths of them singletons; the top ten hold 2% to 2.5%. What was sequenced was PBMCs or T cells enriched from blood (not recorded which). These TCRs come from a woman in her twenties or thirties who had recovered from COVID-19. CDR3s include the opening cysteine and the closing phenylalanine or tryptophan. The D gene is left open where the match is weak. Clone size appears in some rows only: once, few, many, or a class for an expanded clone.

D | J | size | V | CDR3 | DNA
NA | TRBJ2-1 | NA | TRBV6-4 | CASSDSNSATDEQFF | TGTGCCAGCAGTGACTCGAATTCCGCCACTGATGAGCAGTTCTTC
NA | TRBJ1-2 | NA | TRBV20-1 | CSANREGYTF | TGCAGTGCTAACAGGGAGGGCTACACCTTC
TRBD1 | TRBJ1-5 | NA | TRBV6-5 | CASSLGTGIQPQHF | TGTGCCAGCAGCCTAGGGACAGGAATACAGCCCCAGCATTTT
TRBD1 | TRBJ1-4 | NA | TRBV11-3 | CASSPRGLGEKLFF | TGTGCCAGCAGCCCAAGGGGGCTAGGGGAAAAACTGTTTTTT
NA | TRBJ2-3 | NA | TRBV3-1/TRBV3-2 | CASSQEDSRKDTQYF | TGTGCCAGCAGCCAAGAAGACAGCCGCAAGGATACGCAGTATTTT
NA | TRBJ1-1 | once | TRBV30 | CAWSVRPNTEAFF | TGTGCCTGGAGTGTGCGCCCAAACACTGAAGCTTTCTTT
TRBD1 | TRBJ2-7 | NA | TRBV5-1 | CASSPDRGDSYEQYF | TGCGCCAGCAGCCCGGACAGGGGCGACTCCTACGAGCAGTACTTC
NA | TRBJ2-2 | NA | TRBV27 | CASSPPTGRGTGELFF | TGTGCCAGCAGTCCTCCGACAGGAAGGGGCACCGGGGAGCTGTTTTTT
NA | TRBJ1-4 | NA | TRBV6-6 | CASSPRGKTTTNEKLFF | TGTGCCAGCAGTCCCCGGGGGAAAACAACAACTAATGAAAAACTGTTTTTT
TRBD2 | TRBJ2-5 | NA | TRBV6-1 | CASSEMGGGQETQYF | TGTGCCAGCAGTGAAATGGGGGGGGGACAAGAGACCCAGTACTTC
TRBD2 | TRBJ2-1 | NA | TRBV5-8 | CASSLEYSGIHNEQFF | TGTGCCAGCAGCTTGGAGTATAGCGGGATCCACAATGAGCAGTTCTTC
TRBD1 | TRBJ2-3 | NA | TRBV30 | CAWSYGQGTDTQYF | TGTGCCTGGAGTTACGGACAGGGCACAGATACGCAGTATTTT
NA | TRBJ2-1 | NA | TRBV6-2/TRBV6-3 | CASSYPSPGAGVTSSYNEQFF | TGTGCCAGCAGTTACCCCAGCCCGGGGGCGGGGGTGACCTCGAGCTACAATGAGCAGTTCTTC
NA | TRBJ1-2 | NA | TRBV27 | CASSSLGGLYGYTF | TGTGCCAGCAGTTCCCTCGGGGGGCTCTATGGCTACACCTTC
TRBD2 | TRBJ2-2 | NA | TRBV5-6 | CASSLDSGLLTGELFF | TGTGCCAGCAGCTTGGATTCGGGACTATTGACCGGGGAGCTGTTTTTT
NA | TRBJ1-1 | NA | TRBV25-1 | CASSFRGTEAFF | TGTGCCAGCAGTTTCAGGGGTACTGAAGCTTTCTTT
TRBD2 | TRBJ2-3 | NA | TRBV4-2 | CASSQEGASGFSTDTQYF | TGTGCCAGCAGCCAAGAGGGGGCTAGCGGGTTTTCCACAGATACGCAGTATTTT
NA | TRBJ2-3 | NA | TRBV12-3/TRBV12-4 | CASSRPTDTQYF | TGTGCCAGCAGCCGTCCTACAGATACGCAGTATTTT
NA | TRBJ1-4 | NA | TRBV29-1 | CSGQVQLNEKLFF | TGCAGCGGACAGGTTCAGTTAAATGAAAAACTGTTTTTT
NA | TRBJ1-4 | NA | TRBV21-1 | CASSPRIGSEKLFF | TGTGCCAGCAGCCCCCGAATAGGGAGTGAAAAACTGTTTTTT
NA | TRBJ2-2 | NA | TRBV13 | CASSLTGSEAGELFF | TGTGCCAGCAGCTTAACCGGGAGTGAAGCCGGGGAGCTGTTTTTT
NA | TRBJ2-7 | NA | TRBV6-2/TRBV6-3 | CASSYAILEQYF | TGTGCCAGCAGTTACGCGATACTTGAGCAGTACTTC
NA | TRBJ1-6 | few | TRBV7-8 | CASSSLTGVSSPLHF | TGTGCCAGCAGCTCACTGACAGGAGTGAGCTCACCCCTCCACTTT
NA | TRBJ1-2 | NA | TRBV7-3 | CASSLSISGIGELRGYTF | TGTGCCAGCAGCTTATCGATCTCAGGTATTGGGGAGTTGCGTGGCTACACCTTC
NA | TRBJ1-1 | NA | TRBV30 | CAWRAQNTEAFF | TGTGCCTGGAGGGCCCAAAACACTGAAGCTTTCTTT
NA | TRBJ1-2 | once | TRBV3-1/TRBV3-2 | CASSQGRQDLYGYTF | TGTGCCAGCAGCCAGGGCAGACAGGACCTCTATGGCTACACCTTC
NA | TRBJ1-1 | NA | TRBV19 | CASSQGMAAFF | TGTGCCAGTTCTCAGGGAATGGCAGCTTTCTTT
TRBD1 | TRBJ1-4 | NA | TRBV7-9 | CASSSPGTGPEKLFF | TGTGCCAGCAGCTCCCCCGGGACAGGGCCTGAAAAACTGTTTTTT
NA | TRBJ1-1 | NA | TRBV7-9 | CASSSRGRNTEAFF | TGTGCCAGCAGCTCCCGGGGTAGGAACACTGAAGCTTTCTTT
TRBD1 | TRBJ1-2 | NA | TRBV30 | CAWSVPGQLYGYTF | TGTGCCTGGAGTGTACCGGGACAGCTCTATGGCTACACCTTC
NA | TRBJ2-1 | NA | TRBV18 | CASSPTRGGSYNEQFF | TGTGCCAGCTCACCCACCCGAGGGGGCTCCTACAATGAGCAGTTCTTC
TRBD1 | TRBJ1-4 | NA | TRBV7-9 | CATGTVNEKLFF | TGTGCCACCGGGACAGTAAATGAAAAACTGTTTTTT
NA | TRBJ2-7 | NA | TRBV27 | CASSTDRLGYEQYF | TGTGCCAGCAGCACCGACAGGCTTGGCTACGAGCAGTACTTC
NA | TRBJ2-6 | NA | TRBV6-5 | CANSGGTGANVLTF | TGTGCCAACTCCGGGGGAACTGGGGCCAACGTCCTGACTTTC
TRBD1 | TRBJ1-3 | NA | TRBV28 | CASSSGQGGKAIYF | TGTGCCAGCAGTTCGGGACAGGGGGGGAAGGCCATATATTTT
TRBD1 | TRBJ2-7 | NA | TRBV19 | CASRRTGGYEQYF | TGTGCCAGTAGAAGGACAGGGGGCTACGAGCAGTACTTC
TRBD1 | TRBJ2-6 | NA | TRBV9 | CASSNQPGTVRDSGANVLTF | TGTGCCAGCAGTAACCAACCCGGGACAGTTCGAGACTCTGGGGCCAACGTCCTGACTTTC
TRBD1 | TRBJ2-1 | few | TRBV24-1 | CATSDTGQGSYNEQFF | TGTGCCACCAGTGACACGGGACAGGGATCCTACAATGAGCAGTTCTTC
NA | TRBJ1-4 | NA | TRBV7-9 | CASSFGGTNEKLFF | TGTGCCAGCAGCTTTGGAGGGACTAATGAAAAACTGTTTTTT
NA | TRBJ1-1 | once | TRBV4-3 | CASSQAPTANTEAFF | TGCGCCAGCAGCCAAGCTCCCACAGCTAACACTGAAGCTTTCTTT
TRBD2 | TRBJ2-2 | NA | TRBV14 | CASSSLAGFTGELFF | TGTGCCAGCAGCTCACTAGCGGGATTCACCGGGGAGCTGTTTTTT
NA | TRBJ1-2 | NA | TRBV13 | CASSLGRQKTTPYGYTF | TGTGCCAGCAGCTTAGGTCGACAGAAAACTACGCCATATGGCTACACCTTC
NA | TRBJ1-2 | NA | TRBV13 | CASSLPGAGGYTF | TGTGCCAGCAGCTTACCAGGGGCAGGTGGCTACACCTTC
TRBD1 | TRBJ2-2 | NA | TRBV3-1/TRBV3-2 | CASTSRTGDTGELFF | TGTGCCAGCACCTCCCGGACAGGGGACACCGGGGAGCTGTTTTTT
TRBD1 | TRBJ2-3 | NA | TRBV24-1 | CATSEPSGQGIGTQYF | TGTGCCACCAGTGAGCCCTCGGGACAGGGTATCGGTACGCAGTATTTT
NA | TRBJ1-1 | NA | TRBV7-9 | CASSFPWELNTEAFF | TGTGCCAGCAGCTTCCCCTGGGAGTTGAACACTGAAGCTTTCTTT
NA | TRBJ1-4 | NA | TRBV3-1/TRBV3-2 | CASSQAGGKGEKLFF | TGTGCCAGCAGCCAAGCGGGGGGTAAGGGTGAAAAACTGTTTTTT
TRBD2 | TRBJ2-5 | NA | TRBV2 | CASSDGTSGVGTQYF | TGTGCCAGCAGTGATGGGACTAGCGGGGTGGGGACCCAGTACTTC
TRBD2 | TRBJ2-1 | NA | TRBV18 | CASTNGGGNEQFF | TGTGCCAGCACAAACGGGGGGGGCAATGAGCAGTTCTTC
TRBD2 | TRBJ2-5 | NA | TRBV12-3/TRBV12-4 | CASSSKGGPGDF | TGTGCCAGCAGTTCCAAGGGAGGGCCCGGCGACTTC
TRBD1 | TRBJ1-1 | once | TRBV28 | CASYTPGQGGPGTEAFF | TGTGCCAGCTATACCCCGGGACAAGGGGGCCCGGGCACTGAAGCTTTCTTT
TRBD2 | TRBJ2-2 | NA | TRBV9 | CASSVLSGSRTGELFF | TGTGCCAGCAGCGTATTAAGCGGGAGTCGGACCGGGGAGCTGTTTTTT
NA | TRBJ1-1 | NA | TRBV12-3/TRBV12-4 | CASSLARGTEAFF | TGTGCCAGCAGTTTAGCCAGAGGCACTGAAGCTTTCTTT
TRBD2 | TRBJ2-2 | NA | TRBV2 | CASIGTSGRASTGELFF | TGTGCCAGCATAGGGACTAGCGGGAGGGCCTCCACCGGGGAGCTGTTTTTT
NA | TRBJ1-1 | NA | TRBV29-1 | CSVGSRQGLAAFF | TGCAGCGTTGGTAGTCGGCAGGGGTTGGCAGCTTTCTTT
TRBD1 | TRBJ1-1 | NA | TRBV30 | CAWSAPGGAGDTEAFF | TGTGCCTGGAGCGCCCCAGGGGGCGCAGGGGACACTGAAGCTTTCTTT